The 14 T cell receptor beta chains reported below all come from one sample, sequenced in a study of T-cell memory formation after mild COVID-19. TCRdb processed the 5' RACE reads anew with MiXCR; each CDR3 protein has one entry. The sample has under 250,000 distinct CDR3 sequences, less than 20% seen once; the top ten hold over 2%. Sequenced input: PBMCs or a T cell subset sorted from them (not recorded which). The receptor source for this set is an adult woman who had mild COVID-19 (a few samples of this study predate the infection). Cell type and time point are not known.

The chain has TRBV12-3 or TRBV12-4 and TRBJ2-1; 12 bases align to TRBD2. The CDR3 runs 16 residues. V lost 4 bases, J lost 6 bases, and 7 bases stayed unmatched. The CDR3 DNA reads TGTGCCAGCAGTTACAGGACTAGCGGGACTGGCAATGAGCAGTTCTTC. It translates to CASSYRTSGTGNEQFF.

The V call is TRBV5-5, the J call TRBJ1-1; 9 nucleotides agree with TRBD1. The CDR3 sequence is 14 residues long. Germline values: CDR1 SGHKS, CDR2 YYEKEE (reference sequence). V was clipped by 4 bases and J by 1 base; unmatched bases: 2. The CDR3, as DNA: TGTGCCAGCAGCGGGACAGGGACGAACACTGAAGCTTTCTTT. Its protein product is CASSGTGTNTEAFF.

This clonotype appeared many times. This chain joins TRBV5-1 and TRBJ2-5; unclear D gene. The CDR3 is 11 amino acids. The V and J ends lost 2 bases and 4 bases respectively, with 3 bases between them. Germline V gives CDR1 SGHRS, CDR2 YFSETQ. The CDR3 spells CASSFSETQYF. CDR3 coding DNA: TGCGCCAGCAGCTTTTCAGAGACCCAGTACTTC.

The chain uses TRBV30 and TRBJ2-7; no clear D. V was trimmed by 3 bases and J by 7 bases, leaving 16 bases between them. Germline-derived CDR1 and CDR2 are GTSNPN and SVGIG (reference sequence). The CDR3 spans 13 residues. The CDR3 protein is CAWSPGPLREQYF. CDR3 in DNA: TGTGCCTGGAGCCCCGGGCCCCTACGGGAGCAGTACTTC.

The chain recombines TRBV29-1 with TRBJ2-1; the D gene is possibly TRBD1 (6 bases). V lost 6 bases and J lost 4, with 19 bases in between. The germline V gene encodes CDR1 SQVTM and CDR2 ANQGSEA. This CDR3 is 15 amino acids long. The CDR3 coding sequence is TGCAGCGTCGGAAGTGGGACAAATCGTTACAATGAGCAGTTCTTC. This codes for CSVGSGTNRYNEQFF.

This sequence joins TRBV12-3 or TRBV12-4 and TRBJ2-2; 12 nucleotides match TRBD1. V shed 6 bases, J shed 5 bases, and the junction held 10 bases outside the gene matches. The CDR3 contains 17 residues. The CDR3: CASRPATGQGATGELFF. The CDR3, as DNA: TGTGCCAGCAGACCAGCTACGGGACAGGGGGCAACCGGGGAGCTGTTTTTT.

This chain joins TRBV30 and TRBJ1-1; D gene uncertain. Germline CDR1 is GTSNPN and CDR2 is SVGIG (reference sequence). The CDR3 contains 12 residues. V lost 7 bases and J 4 bases, leaving 13 bases between the germline ends. The CDR3 is CALHRGITEAFF. CDR3 in DNA: TGTGCCTTACACCGGGGAATCACTGAAGCTTTCTTT.

This clonotype has a handful of counts. This chain links TRBV18 with TRBJ2-7; D is perhaps TRBD1 (6 bases). Trimming took 2 bases from V and 3 from J, leaving 14 bases between them. The germline V gene encodes CDR1 KGHSH and CDR2 LQKENI. The length of the CDR3 is 15 residues. CDR3: CASSPNRDPFYEQYF. DNA for the CDR3: TGTGCCAGCTCACCAAACAGGGACCCTTTCTACGAGCAGTACTTC.

This clonotype was observed a few times. V is TRBV6-2 or TRBV6-3 and J is TRBJ2-2; 8 bases match TRBD2. This CDR3 comprises 16 residues. Germline V gives CDR1 MNHEY, CDR2 SVGEGT. The ends lost 6 bases at V and 4 bases at J; junction bases unmatched: 10. In DNA, the CDR3 is TGTGCCAGCAGCCGTAGAACGGCGGGAGGCACCGGGGAGCTGTTTTTT. This codes for CASSRRTAGGTGELFF.

The chain has TRBV5-5 and TRBJ2-3; 9 bases align to TRBD2. V shed 3 bases and J 5 bases; nucleotides not matched to a gene: 7. The CDR3 totals 15 residues. The germline V gene has CDR1 SGHKS and CDR2 YYEKEE (reference sequence). This CDR3 is CASSSIAGVGDTQYF. As DNA, the CDR3 is TGTGCCAGCAGCTCTATAGCGGGAGTTGGAGATACGCAGTATTTT. The full variable domain, in which reference TRBV5-5 and TRBJ2-3 provide the parts outside the CDR3, is DAGVTQSPTHLIKTRGQQVTLRCSPISGHKSVSWYQQVLGQGPQFIFQYYEKEERGRGNFPDRFSARQFPNYSSELNVNALLLGDSALYLCASSSIAGVGDTQYFGPGTRLTVL.

DNA for the CDR3: TGTGCCAGCAGCTCCTACTCAGCGGGGGGGCCCGCCTACAATGAGCAGTTCTTC. Protein: CASSSYSAGGPAYNEQFF. The rearrangement uses TRBV7-2 and TRBJ2-1; 10 positions match TRBD2. From germline, CDR1 is SGHTA and CDR2 FQGNSA. After removal of 4 bases from V and 2 bases from J, the junction contained 11 bases not matched to a gene. The CDR3 runs 18 residues. The full variable domain, completed using reference TRBV7-2 and TRBJ2-1, is GAGVSQSPSNKVTEKGKDVELRCDPISGHTALYWYRQSLGQGLEFLIYFQGNSAPDKSGLPSDRFSAERTGGSVSTLTIQRTQQEDSAVYLCASSSYSAGGPAYNEQFFGPGTRLTVL.

The rearrangement uses TRBV6-5 and TRBJ1-1, with 7 bases aligning to TRBD1. CDR3 length: 15 amino acids. Germline lookup yields CDR1 MNHEY and CDR2 SVGAGI. After removal of 6 bases from V and 2 bases from J, the junction contained 9 bases not matched to a gene. The CDR3 sequence is CASRPDRALNTEAFF. The CDR3 nucleotides are TGTGCCAGCAGACCCGACAGGGCTCTCAACACTGAAGCTTTCTTT.

This clonotype has only a few counts. This sequence joins TRBV29-1 and TRBJ2-5, with TRBD2 matching 7 bases. Germline V gene sequence: CDR1 SQVTM, CDR2 ANQGSEA. The CDR3 covers 12 residues. Trimming at V came to 7 bases and at J to 5 bases, leaving 7 bases not matched to a gene. CDR3 sequence reads: CSAAAGVETQYF. The CDR3, as DNA: TGCAGCGCGGCTGCGGGGGTTGAGACCCAGTACTTC.

The chain combines TRBV24-1 with TRBJ2-1; the D gene is possibly TRBD2 (6 bases). The length of the CDR3 is 17 residues. Trimming shortened V by 9 bases and J by 0 bases, and 20 bases separated the two germline ends. Germline values: CDR1 KGHDR, CDR2 SFDVKD. CDR3 DNA sequence: TGTGCCACCTCTGGAGGGCAGACCGGGAGCTCCTACAATGAGCAGTTCTTC. It translates to CATSGGQTGSSYNEQFF.